This TCR beta chain was found in a study of spatial heterogeneity in lung cancer. Study conclusions and caveats: Whereas they appeared in blood less at follow-up, ubiquitous expanded tumor TCRs appeared there more at resection.

Regarding this clonotype: Its antigen remains unknown.

TCRdb itself ran the 5' RACE reads through MiXCR, one entry per CDR3 protein. The table lists about 50,000 distinct CDR3 sequences, less than 8.5% of them singletons. The time point denotes: sample taken at primary tumor resection. The sequenced material consisted of unsorted whole RNA from tumor, nontumor lung or frozen PBMC. The cohort: 65 to 80 early-stage, untreated non-small cell lung cancer patients. This CDR3 has 15 amino acids. J gave up 3 bases and V 4 bases, and 7 bases lay outside the gene matches. CDR1 and CDR2 from the germline V gene are SNHLY and FYNNEI. The specimen comprised PBMCs, sampled at surgery. The V call is TRBV2, the J call TRBJ1-1; 8 bases are a match to TRBD1. This TCR derives from a female donor with early-stage non-small cell lung cancer. The DNA for the CDR3 is TGTGCCAGCAGTGGACCGGGACAGGAGGACACTGAAGCTTTCTTT. Protein sequence: CASSGPGQEDTEAFF.